The 8 T cell receptor beta chains presented below share a single source sample, sequenced in a study of T cell clonality in common variable immunodeficiency (dated by TCRdb to the mid-2010s). The paper's findings and limits, for the study overall: Fewer deletions and N-nucleotide insertions were reportedly observed in CVID TCRbeta sequences, and highly modified clones with 13 or more V deletions were reportedly absent from CVID TCRbeta sequences.

Antigen specificity for these receptors is unknown. The library was generated by the immunoSEQ multiplex PCR assay. TCRdb took this table from immuneACCESS and kept in-frame rearrangements with V and J called. Such tables lack part of the clones; where checked against another copy, unresolved V genes explain under half of the gap, and the rest is unexplained. The table records roughly 5,000 clones for this sample, and not one of them appears only once. The leading ten clones occupy about 15% of the sample. The material sequenced was peripheral blood mononuclear cells. These TCRs come from a human donor with common variable immunodeficiency.

This clone was seen only a few times. The read comes to an end 3 residues before the CDR3 does, leaving the germline J gene to fill in the end. This sample includes further DNA sequences coding for the same CDR3. The chain couples TRBV5-6 to TRBJ2-7, with 10 bases that match TRBD2. Per the germline V gene, CDR1 is SGHDT and CDR2 is YYEEEE. The CDR3 consists of 15 residues. V dropped 0 bases and J dropped 6; count of bases not matched to a gene: 6. Partial CDR3 DNA: TGTGCCAGCAGCTTGGCCGAGCGGGGGGGGCGCGAG. Protein product: CASSLAERGGRE. The whole CDR3 protein reads CASSLAERGGREQYF.

This clone has a handful of counts. With the read ending 3 residues before the CDR3 end, the germline J gene is used to fill in that end. The rearrangement joins TRBV19 to TRBJ2-3, with 13 bases fitting TRBD2. The germline gives CDR1 LNHDA, CDR2 SQIVND (reference sequence). There are 16 residues in the CDR3. Germline trimming cut 9 bases from V and 0 bases from J; bases unmatched to any gene: 6. The CDR3 here is CASQRTSGGSTDTQYF. Partial CDR3 DNA: TGTGCCAGCCAAAGGACTAGCGGGGGCAGCACAGATACG. Full variable domain (outside the CDR3, taken from reference TRBV19 and TRBJ2-3): DGGITQSPKYLFRKEGQNVTLSCEQNLNHDAMYWYRQDPGQGLRLIYYSQIVNDFQKGDIAEGYSVSREKKESFPLTVTSAQKNPTAFYLCASQRTSGGSTDTQYFGPGTRLTVL.

This clone was observed at least ten times. The CDR3 extends 3 residues past the end of the read, so its final part is completed from the germline J gene. The rearrangement uses TRBV29-1 and TRBJ1-2; D may be TRBD1 (5 bases). This CDR3 is 12 amino acids long. Trimming pared 6 bases from V and 5 bases from J, leaving 13 bases between. In germline, CDR1 is SQVTM, CDR2 ANQGSEA. The part of the CDR3 DNA that was read is TGCAGCGTGAGACAGTCCCTATATGGC. This translates into CSVRQSLYG. The complete CDR3 protein is CSVRQSLYGYTF.

Of note for this clone: The read is 3 residues too short to cover the CDR3 end, so that end is filled in from the germline J gene. This rearrangement joins TRBV13 to TRBJ2-3; 7 nucleotides match TRBD1. CDR3 size: 14 residues. J lost 7 bases, V lost 5 bases, and 9 bases had no gene match. Germline CDR1 and CDR2: PRHDT and FYEKMQ (reference sequence). CDR3 sequence reads: CASSSGTEGYTQYF. The CDR3 DNA, read in part, is TGTGCCAGCAGCAGTGGGACAGAGGGATATACG.

This clone came up many times. The read gets to within 3 residues of the CDR3 end, and the germline J gene fills in the rest. This chain links TRBV14 with TRBJ2-1, with a weak D call TRBD2 (6 bases). The CDR3 is 14 amino acids. Trimming cost V 3 bases and J 5 bases, with 11 bases left between them. From germline, CDR1 is SGHDN and CDR2 FVKESK. Partial CDR3 DNA: TGTGCCAGCAGCCATAGGGGACTGGACAATGAG. As protein: CASSHRGLDNE. The CDR3 reads in full as CASSHRGLDNEQFF. Full variable domain (missing parts from reference TRBV14 and TRBJ2-1): EAGVTQFPSHSVIEKGQTVTLRCDPISGHDNLYWYRRVMGKEIKFLLHFVKESKQDESGMPNNRFLAERTGGTYSTLKVQPAELEDSGVYFCASSHRGLDNEQFFGPGTRLTVL.

This clone was recorded at least ten times. The read stops 3 residues short of the end of the CDR3; the missing end is completed from the germline J gene. The V gene is TRBV5-1, the J gene TRBJ2-2, with TRBD1 identical over 7 bases. Trimming cost V 4 bases and J 6 bases; bases outside gene matches: 3. From germline, CDR1 is SGHRS and CDR2 YFSETQ. The CDR3 totals 13 residues. CDR3 residues: CASSRQGSGELFF. CDR3 DNA (partial): TGCGCCAGCAGCCGACAGGGTTCCGGGGAG.

As for this clone: The read falls 3 residues short of the CDR3 end, and the missing part is taken from the germline J gene. This sequence joins TRBV19 and TRBJ2-3; 7 nucleotides match TRBD1. This CDR3 spans 14 amino acids. Germline CDR1 and CDR2: LNHDA and SQIVND (reference sequence). V shed 5 bases, J shed 4 bases, and the junction held 6 bases outside the gene matches. The CDR3 spells CASSPRQGADTQYF. CDR3 DNA, as far as it was read: TGTGCCAGTAGTCCACGACAGGGCGCAGATACG.

This clone came up a few times. The read halts 3 residues ahead of the CDR3 end, with the missing end drawn from the germline J gene. The gene calls are TRBV5-6 and TRBJ1-5; 7 positions match TRBD1. Losses at the gene ends were 5 bases for V and 3 bases for J; bases not matched to a gene: 8. Germline CDR1 is SGHDT and CDR2 is YYEEEE. The CDR3 is 15 amino acids. The chain's CDR3 is CASRPWGQNNQPQHF. CDR3 bases read: TGTGCCAGCAGGCCCTGGGGACAGAACAATCAGCCC.